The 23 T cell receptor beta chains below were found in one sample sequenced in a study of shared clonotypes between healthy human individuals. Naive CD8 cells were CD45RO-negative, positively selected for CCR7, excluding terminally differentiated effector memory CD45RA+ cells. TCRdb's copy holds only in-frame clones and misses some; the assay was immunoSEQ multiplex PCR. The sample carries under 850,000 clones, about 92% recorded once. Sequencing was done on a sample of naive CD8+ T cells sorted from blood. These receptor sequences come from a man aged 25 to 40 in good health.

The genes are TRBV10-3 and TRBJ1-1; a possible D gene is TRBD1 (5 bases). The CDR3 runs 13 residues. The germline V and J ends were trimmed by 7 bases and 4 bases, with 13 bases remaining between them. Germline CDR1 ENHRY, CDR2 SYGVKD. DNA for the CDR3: TGTGCCATCAAAGAGGAGGGACTCACTGAAGCTTTCTTT. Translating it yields CAIKEEGLTEAFF.

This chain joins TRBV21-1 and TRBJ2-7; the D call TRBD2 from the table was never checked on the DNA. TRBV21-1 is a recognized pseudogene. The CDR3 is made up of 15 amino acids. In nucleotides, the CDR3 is TGTGCCAGCAGCAAAGGATGGGGACTCGCCTACGAGCAGTACTTC. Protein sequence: CASSKGWGLAYEQYF.

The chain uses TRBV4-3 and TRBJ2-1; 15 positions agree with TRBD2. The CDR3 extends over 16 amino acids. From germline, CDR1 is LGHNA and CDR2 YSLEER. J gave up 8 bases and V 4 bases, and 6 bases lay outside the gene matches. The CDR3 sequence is CASSPGTSGRRDEQFF. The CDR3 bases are TGCGCCAGCAGCCCCGGGACTAGCGGGAGGAGGGATGAGCAGTTCTTC.

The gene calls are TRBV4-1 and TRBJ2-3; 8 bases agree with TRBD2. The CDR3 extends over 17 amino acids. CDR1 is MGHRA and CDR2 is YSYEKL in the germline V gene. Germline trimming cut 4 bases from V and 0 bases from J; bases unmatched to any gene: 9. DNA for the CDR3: TGCGCCAGCAGCCGAATGGTAGCGGGATCTAGCACAGATACGCAGTATTTT. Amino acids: CASSRMVAGSSTDTQYF.

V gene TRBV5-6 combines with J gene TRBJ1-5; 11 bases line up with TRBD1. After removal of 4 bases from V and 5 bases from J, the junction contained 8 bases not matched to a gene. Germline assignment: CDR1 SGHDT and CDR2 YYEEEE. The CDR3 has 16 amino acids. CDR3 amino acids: CASSIGQGAEYQPQHF. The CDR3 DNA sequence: TGTGCCAGCAGCATAGGACAGGGGGCGGAATATCAGCCCCAGCATTTT.

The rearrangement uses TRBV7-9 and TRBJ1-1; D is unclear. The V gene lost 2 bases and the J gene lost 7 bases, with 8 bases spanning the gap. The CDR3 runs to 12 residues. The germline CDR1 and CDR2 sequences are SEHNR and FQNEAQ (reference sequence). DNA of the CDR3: TGTGCCAGCAGCTTATCCCAGCTTGAAGCTTTCTTT. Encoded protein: CASSLSQLEAFF.

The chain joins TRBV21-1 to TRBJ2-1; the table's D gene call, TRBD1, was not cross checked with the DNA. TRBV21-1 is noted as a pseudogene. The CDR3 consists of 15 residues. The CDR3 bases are TGTGCCAGCAGCACTTCCCGACAGGGAGAAAATGAGCAGTTCTTC. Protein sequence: CASSTSRQGENEQFF.

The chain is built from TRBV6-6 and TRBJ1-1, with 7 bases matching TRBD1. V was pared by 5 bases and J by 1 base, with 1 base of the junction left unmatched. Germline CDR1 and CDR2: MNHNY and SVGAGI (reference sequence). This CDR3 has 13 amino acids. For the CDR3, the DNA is TGTGCCAGCAGTCAGGGGGGGAACACTGAAGCTTTCTTT. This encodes CASSQGGNTEAFF.

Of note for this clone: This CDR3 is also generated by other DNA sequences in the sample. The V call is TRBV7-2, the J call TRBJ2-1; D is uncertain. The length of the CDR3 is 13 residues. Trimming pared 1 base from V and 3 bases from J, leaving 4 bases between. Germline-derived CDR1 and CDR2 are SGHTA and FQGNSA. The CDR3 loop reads CASSLGSYNEQFF. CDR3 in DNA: TGTGCCAGCAGCTTAGGGAGCTACAATGAGCAGTTCTTC.

The CDR3 sequence: CASSADKLREQYF. The CDR3 DNA reads as TGTGCCAGCTCCGCGGACAAGTTAAGGGAGCAGTACTTC. The chain joins TRBV18 to TRBJ2-7; D may be TRBD1 (5 bases). The CDR3 length is 13 residues. V lost 6 bases to trimming and J lost 7 bases, with 16 bases between them. Germline V gene lookup returns CDR1 KGHSH and CDR2 LQKENI.

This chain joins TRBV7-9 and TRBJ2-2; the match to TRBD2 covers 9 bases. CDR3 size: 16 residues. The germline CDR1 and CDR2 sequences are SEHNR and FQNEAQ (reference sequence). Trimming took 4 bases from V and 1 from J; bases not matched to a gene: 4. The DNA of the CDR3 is TGTGCCAGCAGCTCCCTAGCGGGATTGAACACCGGGGAGCTGTTTTTT. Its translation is CASSSLAGLNTGELFF.

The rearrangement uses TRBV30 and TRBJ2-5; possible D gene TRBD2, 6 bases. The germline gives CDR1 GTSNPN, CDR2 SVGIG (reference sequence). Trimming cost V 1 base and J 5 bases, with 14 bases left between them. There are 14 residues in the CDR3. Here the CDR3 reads CAWSDLSGLETQYF. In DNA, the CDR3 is TGTGCCTGGAGTGACCTGAGCGGGCTGGAGACCCAGTACTTC. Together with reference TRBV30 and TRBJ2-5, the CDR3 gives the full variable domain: SQTIHQWPATLVQPVGSPLSLECTVEGTSNPNLYWYRQAAGRGLQLLFYSVGIGQISSEVPQNLSASRPQDRQFILSSKKLLLSDSGFYLCAWSDLSGLETQYFGPGTRLLVL.

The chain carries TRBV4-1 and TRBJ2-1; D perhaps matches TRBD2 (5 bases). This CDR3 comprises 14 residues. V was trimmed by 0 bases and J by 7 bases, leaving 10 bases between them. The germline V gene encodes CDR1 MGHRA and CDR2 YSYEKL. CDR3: CASSQESSWNEQFF. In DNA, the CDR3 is TGCGCCAGCAGCCAAGAATCTAGCTGGAATGAGCAGTTCTTC.

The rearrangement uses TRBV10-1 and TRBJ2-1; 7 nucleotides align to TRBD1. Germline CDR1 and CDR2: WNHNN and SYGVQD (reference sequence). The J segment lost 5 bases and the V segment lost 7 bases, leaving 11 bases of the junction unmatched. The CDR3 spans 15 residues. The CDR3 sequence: CASTSGRGYDNEQFF. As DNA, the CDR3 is TGCGCCAGCACCTCCGGCAGGGGGTATGACAATGAGCAGTTCTTC.

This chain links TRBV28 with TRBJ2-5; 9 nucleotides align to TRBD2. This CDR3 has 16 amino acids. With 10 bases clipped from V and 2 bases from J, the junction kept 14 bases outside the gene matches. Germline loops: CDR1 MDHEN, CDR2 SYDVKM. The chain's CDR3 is CATYGTSIAPQETQYF. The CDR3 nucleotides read TGTGCCACCTACGGGACTAGCATTGCCCCACAAGAGACCCAGTACTTC.

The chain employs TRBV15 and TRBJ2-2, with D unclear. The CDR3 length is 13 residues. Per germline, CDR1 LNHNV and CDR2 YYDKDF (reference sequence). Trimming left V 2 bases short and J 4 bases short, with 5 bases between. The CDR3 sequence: CATSRISTGELFF. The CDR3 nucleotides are TGTGCCACCAGCAGAATAAGCACCGGGGAGCTGTTTTTT.

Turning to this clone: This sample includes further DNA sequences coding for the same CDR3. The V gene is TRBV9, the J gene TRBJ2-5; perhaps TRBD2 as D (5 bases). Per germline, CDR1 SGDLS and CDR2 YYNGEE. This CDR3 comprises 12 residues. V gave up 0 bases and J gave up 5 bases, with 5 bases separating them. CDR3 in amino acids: CASSVGGETQYF. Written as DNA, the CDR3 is TGTGCCAGCAGCGTAGGCGGGGAGACCCAGTACTTC.

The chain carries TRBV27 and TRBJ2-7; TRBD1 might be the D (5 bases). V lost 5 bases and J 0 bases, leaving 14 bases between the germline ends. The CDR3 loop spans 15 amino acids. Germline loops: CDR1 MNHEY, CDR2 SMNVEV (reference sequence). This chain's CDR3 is CASSADITSSYEQYF. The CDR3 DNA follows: TGTGCCAGCAGTGCGGACATTACGAGCTCCTACGAGCAGTACTTC.

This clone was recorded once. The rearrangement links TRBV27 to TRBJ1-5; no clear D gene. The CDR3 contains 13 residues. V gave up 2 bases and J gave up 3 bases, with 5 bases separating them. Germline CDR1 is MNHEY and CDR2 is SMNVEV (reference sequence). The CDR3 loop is CASSLQVNQPQHF. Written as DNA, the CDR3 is TGTGCCAGCAGTTTACAGGTCAATCAGCCCCAGCATTTT.

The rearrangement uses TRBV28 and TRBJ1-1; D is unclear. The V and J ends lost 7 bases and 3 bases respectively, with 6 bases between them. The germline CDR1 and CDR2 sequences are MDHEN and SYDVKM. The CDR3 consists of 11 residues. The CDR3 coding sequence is TGTGCCAGCATTTGGGACACTGAAGCTTTCTTT. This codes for CASIWDTEAFF.

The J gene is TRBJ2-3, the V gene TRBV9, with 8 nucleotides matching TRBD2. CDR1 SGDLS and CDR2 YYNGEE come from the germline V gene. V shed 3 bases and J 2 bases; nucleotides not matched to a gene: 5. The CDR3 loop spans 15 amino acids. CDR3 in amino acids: CASSDSGAYTDTQYF. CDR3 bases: TGTGCCAGCAGCGATAGCGGGGCCTACACAGATACGCAGTATTTT.

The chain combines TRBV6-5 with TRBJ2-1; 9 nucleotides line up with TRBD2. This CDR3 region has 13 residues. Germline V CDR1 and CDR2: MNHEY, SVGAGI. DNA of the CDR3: TGTGCTGTGCGGGAGGGCTGGTACAATGAGCAGTTCTTC. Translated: CAVREGWYNEQFF.

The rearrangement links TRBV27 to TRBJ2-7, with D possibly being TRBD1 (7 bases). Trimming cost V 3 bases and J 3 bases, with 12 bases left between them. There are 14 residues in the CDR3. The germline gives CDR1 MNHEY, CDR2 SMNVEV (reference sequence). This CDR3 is CASSFRQGGYEQYF. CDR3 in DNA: TGTGCCAGCAGTTTTCGGCAGGGGGGCTACGAGCAGTACTTC.